The 16 T cell receptor beta chains reported below all come from one sample, sequenced in a study of T-cell memory formation after mild COVID-19. One entry per CDR3 protein results from TCRdb running MiXCR on the 5' RACE reads. The sample includes over 11,000 distinct CDR3 sequences, about 21% of them seen just once. Sequencing used PBMCs or a T cell subset sorted from them (not recorded which). The receptors stem from an adult woman who had mild COVID-19 (a few samples of this study predate the infection). Cell type and time point are not known.

This clonotype has at least ten counts. The chain combines TRBV20-1 with TRBJ2-1; 8 bases agree with TRBD2. The CDR3 is made up of 16 amino acids. Trimming cost V 0 bases and J 7 bases; bases outside gene matches: 11. Germline V lookup: CDR1 DFQATT, CDR2 SNEGSKA (reference sequence). CDR3 amino acids: CSAREPGTSITNEQFF. The CDR3 nucleotides are TGCAGTGCTAGAGAACCCGGGACTAGTATTACAAATGAGCAGTTCTTC.

Ten or more counts support this clonotype. The J gene is TRBJ2-1, the V gene TRBV7-9; a weak D match, TRBD2 (6 bases). CDR1 and CDR2 from the germline V gene are SEHNR and FQNEAQ (reference sequence). The CDR3 extends over 19 amino acids. With 2 bases removed from V and 9 bases from J, the gap between germline ends came to 29 bases. The CDR3 DNA reads as TGTGCCAGCAGCTTAATGTCCCGCGGCTCCGAAGCCCAGGGAGGTGAGCAGTTCTTC. Translation gives CASSLMSRGSEAQGGEQFF.

This clonotype appeared many times. V gene TRBV12-3 or TRBV12-4 combines with J gene TRBJ2-1; no reliable D call. The CDR3 is made up of 14 amino acids. V was pared by 5 bases and J by 5 bases, with 13 bases between. The CDR3 nucleotides are TGTGCCAGCAGTCCCCTCGCTAGAGACAATGAGCAGTTCTTC. Translation gives CASSPLARDNEQFF.

This clonotype was detected ten times or more. The chain links TRBV6-5 to TRBJ2-5; 8 positions match TRBD1. V gave up 2 bases and J gave up 3 bases; unmatched junction bases: 2. This CDR3 spans 14 amino acids. CDR1 and CDR2 from the germline V gene are MNHEY and SVGAGI. DNA of the CDR3: TGTGCCAGCAGTTACCAGGGGGCAAAAGAGACCCAGTACTTC. It encodes CASSYQGAKETQYF.

This clonotype occurred many times. The genes are TRBV20-1 and TRBJ2-3; 12 bases map to TRBD2. CDR3 length equals 15 residues. Germline CDR1 is DFQATT and CDR2 is SNEGSKA (reference sequence). J was trimmed by 7 bases and V by 3 bases; bases with no gene match: 8. The CDR3 reads CSARPSGRASNTQYF. CDR3 sequence (DNA): TGCAGTGCTAGGCCTAGCGGGAGGGCCTCGAATACGCAGTATTTT.

This clonotype has ten or more counts. CDR3 nucleotides: TGTGCCAGCAGTTACCCCCCTAGCGGGAGGACCGGGGAGCTGTTTTTT. Its protein is CASSYPPSGRTGELFF. The genes are TRBV6-2 or TRBV6-3 and TRBJ2-2, with TRBD2 matching over 11 bases. Germline V gene lookup returns CDR1 MNHEY and CDR2 SVGEGT. Trimming cost V 2 bases and J 5 bases; bases outside gene matches: 4. The CDR3 is 16 amino acids.

This clonotype was picked up many times. The rearrangement links TRBV5-5 to TRBJ2-7; no clear D. The CDR3 length is 12 residues. Germline loops: CDR1 SGHKS, CDR2 YYEKEE (reference sequence). The V end was cut by 7 bases, the J end by 1 base, with 9 bases between. The CDR3 region is CASSQPSYEQYF. CDR3 nucleotides: TGTGCCAGCTCACAGCCATCCTACGAGCAGTACTTC. The variable domain in full, completed from reference TRBV5-5 and TRBJ2-7, reads DAGVTQSPTHLIKTRGQQVTLRCSPISGHKSVSWYQQVLGQGPQFIFQYYEKEERGRGNFPDRFSARQFPNYSSELNVNALLLGDSALYLCASSQPSYEQYFGPGTRLTVT.

The sample holds many counts of this clonotype. The chain couples TRBV20-1 to TRBJ1-2, with D possibly TRBD1 on 6 matching bases. Germline lookup yields CDR1 DFQATT and CDR2 SNEGSKA (reference sequence). Between the trimmed V and J ends, which lost 6 bases and 7 bases, there was a span of 15 bases. The CDR3 length is 12 residues. DNA of the CDR3: TGCAGTGCCGTTAACCACAGGGCTGGCTACACCTTC. Translation: CSAVNHRAGYTF.

This clonotype showed up many times. The DNA of the CDR3 is TGTGCCAGCAGCTTAGTTCAGAAGACTGAAGCTTTCTTT. Translating it yields CASSLVQKTEAFF. The chain couples TRBV7-4 to TRBJ1-1, with D hard to call. Germline CDR1 SGHVT, CDR2 SQSDAQ. This CDR3 has 13 amino acids. Deletions cut 1 base from V and 5 bases from J, with 8 bases between.

The chain has TRBV4-2 and TRBJ2-7, with D unclear. This CDR3 has 14 residues. Trimming took 0 bases from V and 2 from J, leaving 8 bases between them. Germline CDR1 LGHNA, CDR2 YNFKEQ. CDR3 bases: TGTGCCAGCAGCCAAGATGGCGCAGCCTACGAGCAGTACTTC. Protein sequence: CASSQDGAAYEQYF.

At least ten counts were recorded for this clonotype. This chain connects TRBV12-3 or TRBV12-4 to TRBJ1-1, with unresolved D. V was shortened by 5 bases and J by 1 base, with 17 bases between the two germline ends. CDR3 length equals 16 residues. CDR3 in DNA: TGTGCCAGCAGTCCTACCCGGGAGGCGCCGAACACTGAAGCTTTCTTT. The encoded protein is CASSPTREAPNTEAFF.

The gene calls are TRBV5-1 and TRBJ2-3, with D tentatively TRBD2 (5 bases). The germline V gene has CDR1 SGHRS and CDR2 YFSETQ. The CDR3 contains 15 residues. The germline V and J ends were trimmed by 4 bases and 2 bases, with 14 bases remaining between them. CDR3 DNA sequence: TGCGCCAGCAGCCCCACGGTCGGGATCACAGATACGCAGTATTTT. This gives the protein CASSPTVGITDTQYF.

V is TRBV4-1 and J is TRBJ1-5; TRBD1 aligns across 10 bases. This CDR3 region has 18 residues. CDR1 is MGHRA, CDR2 YSYEKL, per germline. Trimming cost V 3 bases and J 2 bases; bases outside gene matches: 10. CDR3 protein: CASSQPLTGTGGNQPQHF. CDR3 coding DNA: TGCGCCAGCAGCCAGCCACTCACCGGGACAGGGGGCAATCAGCCCCAGCATTTT.

This clonotype was seen repeatedly, ten times or more. The rearrangement links TRBV7-9 to TRBJ2-1, with D perhaps TRBD2 (5 bases). V was trimmed by 3 bases and J by 12 bases, leaving 24 bases between them. The CDR3 sequence is 16 residues long. Germline V gene sequence: CDR1 SEHNR, CDR2 FQNEAQ (reference sequence). The CDR3 coding sequence is TGTGCCAGCAGCTTGGAGGTAACTCGATCAAAAGGACTGCAGTTCTTC. As protein: CASSLEVTRSKGLQFF.

This clonotype was detected ten times or more. The V gene is TRBV5-1, the J gene TRBJ1-1; no clear D gene. V was clipped by 0 bases and J by 4 bases, with 7 bases between them. Per germline, CDR1 SGHRS and CDR2 YFSETQ. This CDR3 region has 13 residues. The CDR3 loop is CASSLDYVTEAFF. CDR3 DNA: TGCGCCAGCAGCTTGGATTACGTCACTGAAGCTTTCTTT.

This clonotype occurred many times. The CDR3 DNA follows: TGTGCCAGCAGCCGGGCGGTGACACCAGGCGATGAGCAGTTCTTC. Encoded protein: CASSRAVTPGDEQFF. The chain uses TRBV7-9 and TRBJ2-1; D gene unclear. The V end lost 5 bases, the J end lost 8 bases, and 19 bases lay between the germline ends. CDR1 and CDR2 (germline): SEHNR, FQNEAQ (reference sequence). The CDR3 consists of 15 residues.